This passage covers 30 T cell receptor beta chains from one sample sequenced in a study of CD8+CD57+ T cells in acquired aplastic anemia. CD8+CD57+ cell expansion, shown by flow cytometry, had occurred in the patients selected for sequencing. Using genomic DNA as the template, TCR beta VDJ and CDR3 profiling was carried out. TCRdb re-called the reads with MiXCR, one entry per CDR3 protein. The profile shows hundreds of thousands of distinct CDR3 sequences, 82% of them singletons. The sample comprised sorted CD4+, CD8+, or CD8+CD57+ T cells (not recorded which) from PBMCs. These receptors came from a human donor with aplastic anemia.

In its sample, this clonotype was seen a few times. This chain joins TRBV7-8 and TRBJ2-2, with TRBD1 matching over 7 bases. CDR1 SGHVS and CDR2 FQNEAQ come from the germline V gene. The CDR3 totals 17 residues. V gave up 5 bases and J gave up 0 bases; unmatched junction bases: 9. The CDR3 DNA follows: TGTGCCAGCAGCCCTAAGAGGGACAGAACGAACACCGGGGAGCTGTTTTTT. Translation gives CASSPKRDRTNTGELFF.

Points on this clonotype: Sequence at one end of the junction differs from germline and may be a read error. The V and J genes are TRBV7-9 and TRBJ2-5, with D perhaps TRBD2 (5 bases). This CDR3 region has 15 residues. CDR1 and CDR2 from the germline V gene are SEHNR and FQNEAQ (reference sequence). As DNA, the CDR3 is TGTGCCAGCAGCTTACAGAGAAGCGCGGGTAAGACCAAGTACTTC. It is translated as CASSLQRSAGKTKYF.

About this clonotype itself: The CDR3 does not end in the conserved phenylalanine or tryptophan, so this is likely a read error. The limits of the CDR3 on the DNA are not certain, so only TCRdb's listed CDR3 is given. The chain combines TRBV7-9 with TRBJ2-3; the table's D call of TRBD1 was not tested on the DNA. The CDR3 is 13 amino acids in total, end residues counted. The germline V gene has CDR1 SEHNR and CDR2 FQNEAQ (reference sequence). The CDR3 here is CASSFDLTGNTDA.

The chain has TRBV5-1 and TRBJ2-3; TRBD2 aligns across 7 bases. V was clipped by 4 bases and J by 8 bases; unmatched bases: 10. Germline V gives CDR1 SGHRS, CDR2 YFSETQ. The CDR3 covers 14 residues. The CDR3 nucleotides are TGCGCCAGCAGCCAGGGACTAATCAGAGCTACGCAGTATTTT. Translation: CASSQGLIRATQYF.

The CDR3 coding sequence is TGTGCCAGCAGCTTAGCGCAGGCATGGACGACCTATGGCTACACCTTC. Residues: CASSLAQAWTTYGYTF. The rearrangement joins TRBV7-9 to TRBJ1-2, with D hard to call. The CDR3 loop spans 16 amino acids. Per the germline V gene, CDR1 is SEHNR and CDR2 is FQNEAQ (reference sequence). Trimming shortened V by 0 bases and J by 4 bases, and 15 bases separated the two germline ends.

This chain uses TRBV7-9 with TRBJ2-1; D unclear. V lost 5 bases and J 12 bases, leaving 26 bases between the germline ends. The V gene's germline CDR1 is SEHNR and CDR2 FQNEAQ (reference sequence). CDR3 size: 16 residues. CDR3 protein: CASSHPDGNGLGMQFF. In DNA, the CDR3 is TGTGCCAGCAGCCATCCGGACGGCAACGGTCTGGGAATGCAGTTCTTC.

Regarding this clonotype: Here the CDR3 omits its conserved ending phenylalanine or tryptophan, so a read error is the likely source. The DNA is left out, because the CDR3 cannot be placed on it with certainty; the CDR3 is given as TCRdb lists it. The CDR3 sequence is CASSYGPDRTALS. This chain uses TRBV7-8 with TRBJ2-1; TRBD2, as called in the table, went unchecked against the DNA. The CDR3 has 13 amino acids, counting both end residues. Germline-derived CDR1 and CDR2 are SGHVS and FQNEAQ.

As for this clonotype: The junction departs from germline at one end; a sequencing error may be responsible. Here the CDR3 DNA reads TGTGCCAGCAGCGCCGGAGCAGCTCCGCAGTTT. As protein: CASSAGAAPQF. This chain links TRBV9 with TRBJ2-3; D is unresolved. Per germline, CDR1 SGDLS and CDR2 YYNGEE. The CDR3 length is 11 residues.

Comment on this clonotype: At one end the junction does not follow the germline gene, possibly because of a read error. The V gene is TRBV7-3, the J gene TRBJ1-1; D not certain. The CDR3 contains 13 residues. Germline V gene sequence: CDR1 SGHTA, CDR2 FQGTGA. The CDR3 DNA reads TGTGCCAGCAGCTCTACCGAGGACCCTGAAGCTCACTTT. The encoded protein is CASSSTEDPEAHF.

For this clonotype: Without the conserved terminal phenylalanine or tryptophan, this CDR3 likely stems from a read error. The DNA is left out, because the CDR3 cannot be placed on it with certainty; the CDR3 is given as TCRdb lists it. The J gene is TRBJ2-3, the V gene TRBV7-8; TRBD1, the table's D call, lacks a check against the DNA. The CDR3 is 13 residues long, ends included. CDR1 SGHVS and CDR2 FQNEAQ come from the germline V gene. The CDR3: CASSVDGAEQYVG.

V and J are TRBV24-1 and TRBJ2-2; TRBD1 might be the D (6 bases). The V end was cut by 1 base, the J end by 1 base, with 9 bases between. The CDR3 contains 16 residues. The germline gives CDR1 KGHDR, CDR2 SFDVKD. The DNA of the CDR3 is TGTGCCACCAGTGATTTTCGGGACAAGAACACCGGGGAGCTGTTTTTT. This encodes CATSDFRDKNTGELFF.

This CDR3 is CASSGEPTSTDTQYF. The CDR3 region has the DNA TGTGCCAGCAGTGGGGAGCCCACTAGCACAGATACGCAGTATTTT. The V and J genes are TRBV6-1 and TRBJ2-3, with D possibly TRBD2 on 5 matching bases. Germline assignment: CDR1 MNHNS and CDR2 SASEGT. The CDR3 extends over 15 amino acids. V was shortened by 4 bases and J by 0 bases, with 11 bases between the two germline ends.

Comments on this clonotype: Germline and junction disagree at one end, which may indicate a read error. The chain couples TRBV9 to TRBJ2-3; D is perhaps TRBD1 (5 bases). The end of the DNA aligns better with TRBJ1-4, so the J call may be wrong. This CDR3 spans 12 amino acids. Per germline, CDR1 SGDLS and CDR2 YYNGEE. The DNA of the CDR3 is TGTGCCAGCGGCGTAGGGGCAGAAACACTGTTTTTT. Residues: CASGVGAETLFF.

Remarks on this clonotype: In this CDR3 the conserved last residue, phenylalanine or tryptophan, is missing, so a read error is likely. The chain is built from TRBV7-2 and TRBJ2-3, with D perhaps being TRBD1 or TRBD2 (5 bases each). CDR1 and CDR2 (germline): SGHTA, FQGNSA. This CDR3 has 13 amino acids. The DNA of the CDR3 is TGTGCCAGCGGGGACCGCCCCACACATACGCAGTATATT. Translating gives CASGDRPTHTQYI.

In its sample, this clonotype was seen a few times. This chain joins TRBV2 and TRBJ1-5; the D is unclear. The V gene lost 6 bases and the J gene lost 2 bases, with 8 bases spanning the gap. The V gene's germline CDR1 is SNHLY and CDR2 FYNNEI. This CDR3 has 13 residues. CDR3 coding DNA: TGTGCCAGCAGGGAATGGCGCAATCAGCCCCAGCATTTT. Its protein is CASREWRNQPQHF. Full variable domain (missing parts from reference TRBV2 and TRBJ1-5): EPEVTQTPSHQVTQMGQEVILRCVPISNHLYFYWYRQILGQKVEFLVSFYNNEISEKSEIFDDQFSVERPDGSNFTLKIRSTKLEDSAMYFCASREWRNQPQHFGDGTRLSIL.

The chain has TRBV19 and TRBJ2-1; D possibly uses TRBD1 or TRBD2 (6 bases each). The length of the CDR3 is 16 residues. Trimming took off 7 bases at V and 7 bases at J, with 23 bases between the two ends. The germline V gene has CDR1 LNHDA and CDR2 SQIVND (reference sequence). The CDR3 DNA is TGTGCCAGTACCTACAGCGGAGTAGGGGGGAGGAATGAGCAGTTCTTC. This codes for CASTYSGVGGRNEQFF.

In regard to this clonotype: Just one base apart from a much larger clone, this may be a read error. This sequence joins TRBV9 and TRBJ1-5; D uncertain. Per germline, CDR1 SGDLS and CDR2 YYNGEE. Deletions cut 3 bases from V and 15 bases from J, with 22 bases between. This CDR3 has 14 residues. The DNA for the CDR3 is TGTGCCAGCAGCGCCGCGACTAGCGGAATAGATACGCATTTT. Translation gives CASSAATSGIDTHF.

Details on this clonotype: The junction and the germline gene differ at one end; a read error may be behind it. The chain carries TRBV2 and TRBJ2-7; 9 bases line up with TRBD1. Germline V gene sequence: CDR1 SNHLY, CDR2 FYNNEI. This CDR3 contains 11 residues. For the CDR3, the DNA is TGTGCCAGCCATGATGGGGGGACAGGGCACTTC. It yields the protein CASHDGGTGHF. The complete variable domain, with remaining parts taken from reference TRBV2 and TRBJ2-7, reads EPEVTQTPSHQVTQMGQEVILRCVPISNHLYFYWYRQILGQKVEFLVSFYNNEISEKSEIFDDQFSVERPDGSNFTLKIRSTKLEDSAMYFCASHDGGTGHFGPGTRLTVT.

The chain couples TRBV2 to TRBJ1-1; D ambiguous. The CDR3 consists of 15 residues. Germline V gene lookup returns CDR1 SNHLY and CDR2 FYNNEI. V dropped 6 bases and J dropped 1 base, with 15 bases sitting between them. The CDR3 bases are TGTGCCAGCAGCTGGGATCGGGCGGGGAACACTGAAGCTTTCTTT. It codes for CASSWDRAGNTEAFF.

V usage is TRBV7-8 and J usage is TRBJ1-5; D not certain. The CDR3 totals 15 residues. V lost 0 bases, J lost 16 bases, and 22 bases lay in between. Germline assignment: CDR1 SGHVS and CDR2 FQNEAQ. CDR3: CASSLATGPDTQYHF. The CDR3, as DNA: TGTGCCAGCAGCTTAGCGACCGGTCCCGATACGCAGTATCATTTT.

The V gene is TRBV20-1, the J gene TRBJ2-1, with a tentative D call TRBD2 (6 bases). Germline assignment: CDR1 DFQATT and CDR2 SNEGSKA (reference sequence). The V end lost 4 bases, the J end lost 11 bases, and 18 bases lay between the germline ends. This CDR3 is 13 amino acids long. The CDR3 sequence is CSANGRAGTKQFF. CDR3 in DNA: TGCAGTGCTAACGGACGAGCGGGTACTAAGCAGTTCTTC.

This chain links TRBV11-3 with TRBJ1-2; maybe TRBD1 (6 bases). This CDR3 is 13 amino acids long. V dropped 0 bases and J dropped 6 bases, with 8 bases sitting between them. Germline V lookup: CDR1 SGHNT, CDR2 YENEEA. The DNA of the CDR3 is TGTGCCAGCAGCTTAGAGACAGGACATGGCTACACCTTC. It encodes CASSLETGHGYTF.

The J gene is TRBJ2-7, the V gene TRBV5-5; 7 nucleotides match TRBD1. With 1 base clipped from V and 1 base from J, the junction kept 14 bases outside the gene matches. This CDR3 spans 18 amino acids. CDR1 and CDR2 (germline): SGHKS, YYEKEE (reference sequence). Here the CDR3 DNA reads TGTGCCAGCAGCTTGTTAGACCACGGGACAGCCCTTTCCTACGAGCAGTACGTC. Its protein product is CASSLLDHGTALSYEQYV.

About this clonotype itself: A read error may produce the germline difference seen at one junction end. The gene calls are TRBV24-1 and TRBJ2-1; TRBD2 matches 8 bases. CDR1 and CDR2 from the germline V gene are KGHDR and SFDVKD. The CDR3 runs to 16 residues. The CDR3 protein is CASSYLTGGGSDDYFF. Here the CDR3 DNA reads TGTGCCAGCAGTTATTTAACCGGGGGGGGGAGCGATGACTACTTCTTC.

As regards this clonotype: The junction departs from the called germline gene at one end, perhaps through a read error. The chain couples TRBV9 to TRBJ1-2; no clear D gene. In germline, CDR1 is SGDLS, CDR2 YYNGEE. This CDR3 region has 16 residues. CDR3 residues: CASGVAGNIQFFGYTF. The CDR3 DNA reads TGTGCCAGCGGCGTGGCTGGGAACATTCAGTTCTTCGGCTACACCTTC.

As for this clonotype: Given the absence of the conserved phenylalanine or tryptophan at the CDR3 end, a read error is likely. The limits of the CDR3 on the DNA are not certain, so only TCRdb's listed CDR3 is given. The gene calls are TRBV7-8 and TRBJ2-3; the table names TRBD1, a call not compared with the DNA. The germline CDR1 and CDR2 sequences are SGHVS and FQNEAQ. The CDR3 totals 13 residues, both ends included. The CDR3 spells CASGFGADGTALS.

The rearrangement joins TRBV13 to TRBJ1-2; possible D gene TRBD1, 6 bases. CDR3 size: 15 residues. From germline, CDR1 is PRHDT and CDR2 FYEKMQ (reference sequence). Trimming removed 6 bases from V and 0 bases from J, with 14 bases in between. The CDR3 nucleotides read TGTGCCAGCAGAGTTGGGGGGCCCCCTAACTATGGCTACACCTTC. Amino acid sequence: CASRVGGPPNYGYTF.

This clonotype was seen once. The V and J genes are TRBV7-9 and TRBJ1-2, with 10 bases identical to TRBD1. Germline V gene data show CDR1 as SEHNR and CDR2 as FQNEAQ (reference sequence). This CDR3 has 16 residues. This CDR3 is CSRRIRDRGLDYGYTF. CDR3 bases: TGTTCTCGTAGGATACGGGACAGGGGCTTGGACTATGGCTACACCTTC.

This clonotype was counted a single time. As the CDR3 is not closed by the conserved phenylalanine or tryptophan, this likely results from a read error. Because the CDR3's place on the DNA is in doubt, the DNA is left out and the CDR3 is given as listed by TCRdb. The V gene is TRBV7-2, the J gene TRBJ2-3; the table gives TRBD1 as D, unverified against the DNA. Per the germline V gene, CDR1 is SGHTA and CDR2 is FQGNSA. The CDR3 length is 13 residues, termini included. The CDR3 reads CASSLAGGHTTYY.

As for this clonotype: At one end, the junction sequence differs from germline, possibly due to a read error. The chain joins TRBV2 to TRBJ2-3; no firm D call. The germline V gene encodes CDR1 SNHLY and CDR2 FYNNEI. The CDR3 length is 13 residues. Here the CDR3 DNA reads TGTGCCACCAGTGATTTGGCCAGAGGTCCGCCGTATTTT. It codes for CATSDLARGPPYF. The complete variable domain, with remaining parts taken from reference TRBV2 and TRBJ2-3, reads EPEVTQTPSHQVTQMGQEVILRCVPISNHLYFYWYRQILGQKVEFLVSFYNNEISEKSEIFDDQFSVERPDGSNFTLKIRSTKLEDSAMYFCATSDLARGPPYFGPGTRLTVL.